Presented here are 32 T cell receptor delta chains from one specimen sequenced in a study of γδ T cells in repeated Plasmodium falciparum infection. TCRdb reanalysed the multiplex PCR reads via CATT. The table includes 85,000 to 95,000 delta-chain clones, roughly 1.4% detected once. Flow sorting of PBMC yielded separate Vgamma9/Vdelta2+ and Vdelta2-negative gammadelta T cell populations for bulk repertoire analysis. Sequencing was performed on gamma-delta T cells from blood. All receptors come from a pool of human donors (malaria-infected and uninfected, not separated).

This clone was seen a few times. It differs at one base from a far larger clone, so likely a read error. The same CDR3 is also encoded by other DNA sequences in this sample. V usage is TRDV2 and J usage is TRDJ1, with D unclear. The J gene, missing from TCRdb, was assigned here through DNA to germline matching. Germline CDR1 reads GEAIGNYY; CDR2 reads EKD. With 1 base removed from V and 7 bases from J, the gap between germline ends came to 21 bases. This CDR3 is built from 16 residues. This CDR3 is CACDTVSWNPPPKLIF. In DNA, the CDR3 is TGTGCCTGTGACACTGTTTCGTGGAACCCTCCTCCTAAACTCATCTTT.

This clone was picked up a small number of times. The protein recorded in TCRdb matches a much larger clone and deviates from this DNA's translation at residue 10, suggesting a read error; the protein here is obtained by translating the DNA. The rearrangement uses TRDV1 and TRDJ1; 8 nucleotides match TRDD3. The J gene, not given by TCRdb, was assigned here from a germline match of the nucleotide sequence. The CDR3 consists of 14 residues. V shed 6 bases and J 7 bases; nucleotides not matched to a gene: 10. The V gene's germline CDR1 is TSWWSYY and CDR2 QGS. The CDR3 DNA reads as TGTGCTCTTGGTTTTATAATACTGGGGGGTAAACTCATCTTT. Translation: CALGFIILGGKLIF.

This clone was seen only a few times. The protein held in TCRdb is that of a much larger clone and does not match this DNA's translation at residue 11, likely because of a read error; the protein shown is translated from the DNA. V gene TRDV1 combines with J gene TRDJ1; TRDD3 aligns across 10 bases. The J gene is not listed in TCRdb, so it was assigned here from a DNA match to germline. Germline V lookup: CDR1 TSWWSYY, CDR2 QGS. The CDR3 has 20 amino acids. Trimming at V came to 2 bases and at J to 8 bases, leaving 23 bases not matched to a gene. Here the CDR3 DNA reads TGTGCTCTTGGGGAAAATTCCTGCGGCCTTCCCCTGTGGGGGATACAGAAACTCATCTTT. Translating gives CALGENSCGLPLWGIQKLIF.

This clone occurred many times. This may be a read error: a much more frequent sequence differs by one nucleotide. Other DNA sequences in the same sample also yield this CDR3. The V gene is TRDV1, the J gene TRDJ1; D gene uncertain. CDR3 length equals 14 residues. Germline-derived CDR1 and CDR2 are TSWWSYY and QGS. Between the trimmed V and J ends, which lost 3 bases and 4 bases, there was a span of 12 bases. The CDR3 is CALGEPELGDKLIF. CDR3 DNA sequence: TGTGCTCTTGGGGAGCCGGAACTTGGCGATAAACTCATCTTT.

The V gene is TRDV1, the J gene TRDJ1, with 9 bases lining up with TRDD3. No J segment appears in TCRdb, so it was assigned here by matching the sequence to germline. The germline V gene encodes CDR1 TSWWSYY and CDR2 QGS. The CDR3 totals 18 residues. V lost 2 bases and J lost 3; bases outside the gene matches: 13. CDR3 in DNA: TGTGCTCTTGGGGAAACGTCCTACTGGGGATACGCACCCGATAAACTCATCTTT. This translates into CALGETSYWGYAPDKLIF.

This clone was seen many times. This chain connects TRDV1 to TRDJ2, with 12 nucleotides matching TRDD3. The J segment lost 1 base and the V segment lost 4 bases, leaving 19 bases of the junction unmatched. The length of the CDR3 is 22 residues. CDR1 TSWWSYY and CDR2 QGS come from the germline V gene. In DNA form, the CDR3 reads TGTGCTCTTGGGGGGGGCCTTCCCCAGTACTGGGGGATACCGGGTTTGACAGCACAACTCTTCTTT. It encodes CALGGGLPQYWGIPGLTAQLFF.

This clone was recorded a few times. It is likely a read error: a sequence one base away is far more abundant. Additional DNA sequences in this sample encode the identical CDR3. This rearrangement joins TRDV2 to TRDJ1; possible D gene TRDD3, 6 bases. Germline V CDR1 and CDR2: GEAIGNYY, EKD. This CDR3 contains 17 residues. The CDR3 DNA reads TGTGCCTGTGGATTACTGGGCCTGTCGGAGGACACCGATAAGCTCATCTTT. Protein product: CACGLLGLSEDTDKLIF.

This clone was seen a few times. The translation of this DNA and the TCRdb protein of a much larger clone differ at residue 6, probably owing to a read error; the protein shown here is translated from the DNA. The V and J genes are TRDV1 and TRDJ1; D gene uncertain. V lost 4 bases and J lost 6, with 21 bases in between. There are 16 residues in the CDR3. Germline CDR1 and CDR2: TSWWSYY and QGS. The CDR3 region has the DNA TGTGCTCTTGGGGGAGTTTCGCACCCCGCGGCGAATAAACTCATCTTT. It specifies CALGGVSHPAANKLIF.

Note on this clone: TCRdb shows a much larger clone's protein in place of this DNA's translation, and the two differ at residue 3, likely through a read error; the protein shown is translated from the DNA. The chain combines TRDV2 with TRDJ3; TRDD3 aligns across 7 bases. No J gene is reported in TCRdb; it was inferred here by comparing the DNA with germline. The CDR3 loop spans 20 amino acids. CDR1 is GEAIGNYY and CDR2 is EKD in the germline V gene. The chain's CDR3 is CARDRTGDRQSSWDTRQMFF. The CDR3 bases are TGTGCCCGTGACCGTACTGGGGATCGGCAAAGCTCCTGGGACACCCGACAGATGTTTTTC.

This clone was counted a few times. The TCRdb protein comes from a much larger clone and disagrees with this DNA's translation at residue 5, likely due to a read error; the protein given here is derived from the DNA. CDR3 region: CACDARRVPELIF. DNA for the CDR3: TGTGCCTGTGACGCCCGACGGGTCCCCGAACTCATCTTT. The chain combines TRDV2 with TRDJ1; D remains ambiguous. TCRdb leaves out the J gene; it was filled in here by matching the DNA to germline. The CDR3 has 13 residues. V lost 3 bases and J lost 9, with 16 bases in between. CDR1 and CDR2 from the germline V gene are GEAIGNYY and EKD.

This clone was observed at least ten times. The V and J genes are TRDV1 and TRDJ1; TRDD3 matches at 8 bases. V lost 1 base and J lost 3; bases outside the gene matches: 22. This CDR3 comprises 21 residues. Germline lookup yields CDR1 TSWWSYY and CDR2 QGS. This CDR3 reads CALGERLILRAWGYYADKLIF. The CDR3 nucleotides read TGTGCTCTTGGGGAACGATTGATCCTACGTGCCTGGGGATACTACGCCGATAAACTCATCTTT.

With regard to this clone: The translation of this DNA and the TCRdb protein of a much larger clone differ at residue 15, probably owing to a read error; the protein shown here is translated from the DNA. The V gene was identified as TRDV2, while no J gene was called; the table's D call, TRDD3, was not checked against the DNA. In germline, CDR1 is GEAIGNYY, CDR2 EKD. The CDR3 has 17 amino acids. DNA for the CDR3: TGTGCCTGTGACACTTTTACTGGGGGATACGCGGTCTATAAACCCATCTTT. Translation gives CACDTFTGGYAVYKPIF.

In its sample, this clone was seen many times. The CDR3 nucleotides read TGTGCTCTTGGTCACGGATACGCACCAGCACAACTCTTCTTT. It codes for CALGHGYAPAQLFF. The J gene is TRDJ2, the V gene TRDV1, with 7 nucleotides matching TRDD3. The J gene was not available in TCRdb and was assigned here by matching the DNA to germline segments. Trimming removed 6 bases from V and 6 bases from J; junction bases left unmatched: 7. Germline lookup yields CDR1 TSWWSYY and CDR2 QGS. The CDR3 spans 14 residues.

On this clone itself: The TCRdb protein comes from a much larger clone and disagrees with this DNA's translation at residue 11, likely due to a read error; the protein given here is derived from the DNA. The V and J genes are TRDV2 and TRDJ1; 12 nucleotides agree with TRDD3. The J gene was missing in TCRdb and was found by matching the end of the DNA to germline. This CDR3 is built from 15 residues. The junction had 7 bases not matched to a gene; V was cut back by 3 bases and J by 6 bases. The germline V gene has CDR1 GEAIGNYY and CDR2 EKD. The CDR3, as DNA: TGTGCCTGTGACCAACTGGGGGATACCCGCAATAAACTCATCTTT. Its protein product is CACDQLGDTRNKLIF.

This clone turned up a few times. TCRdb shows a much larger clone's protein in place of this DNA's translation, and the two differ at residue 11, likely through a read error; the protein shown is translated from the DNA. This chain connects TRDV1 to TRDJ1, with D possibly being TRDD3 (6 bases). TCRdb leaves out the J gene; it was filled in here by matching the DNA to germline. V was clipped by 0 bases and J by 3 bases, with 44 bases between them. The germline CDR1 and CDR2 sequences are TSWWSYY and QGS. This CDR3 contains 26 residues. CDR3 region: CALGELGVRSSLRLGMPPNPSDKLIF. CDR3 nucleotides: TGTGCTCTTGGGGAACTAGGAGTCAGGAGCTCCCTACGGCTGGGGATGCCACCCAACCCATCCGATAAACTCATCTTT.

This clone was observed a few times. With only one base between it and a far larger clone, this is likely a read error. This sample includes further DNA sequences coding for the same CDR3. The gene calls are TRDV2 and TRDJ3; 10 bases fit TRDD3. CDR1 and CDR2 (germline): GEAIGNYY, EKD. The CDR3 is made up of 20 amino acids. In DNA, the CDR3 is TGTGCCTGTGACACGACTGGGGGATTCCCGGGAGCCTGGGACACCCGACAGATGTTCTTC. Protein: CACDTTGGFPGAWDTRQMFF.

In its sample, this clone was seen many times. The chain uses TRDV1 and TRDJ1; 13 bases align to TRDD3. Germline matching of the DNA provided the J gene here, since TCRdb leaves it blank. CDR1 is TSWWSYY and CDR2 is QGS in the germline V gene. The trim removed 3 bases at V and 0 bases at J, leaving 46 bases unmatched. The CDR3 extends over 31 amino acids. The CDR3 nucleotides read TGTGCTCTTGGGGAGTCGCCCAACTTGATAGCCCAGATCAATTTACTGGAGGACCCGACTGGGGGATACGAGAACACCGATAAACTCATCTTT. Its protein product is CALGESPNLIAQINLLEDPTGGYENTDKLIF.

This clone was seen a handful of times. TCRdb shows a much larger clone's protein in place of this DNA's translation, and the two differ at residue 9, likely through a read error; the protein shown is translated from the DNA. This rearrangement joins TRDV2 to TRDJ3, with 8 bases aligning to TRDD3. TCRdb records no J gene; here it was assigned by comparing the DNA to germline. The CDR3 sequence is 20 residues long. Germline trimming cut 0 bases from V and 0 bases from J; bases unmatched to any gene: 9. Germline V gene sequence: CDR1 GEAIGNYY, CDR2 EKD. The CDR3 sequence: CACDTGTGGLSSWDTRQMFF. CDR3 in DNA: TGTGCCTGTGACACCGGTACTGGGGGCTTGAGCTCCTGGGACACCCGACAGATGTTTTTC.

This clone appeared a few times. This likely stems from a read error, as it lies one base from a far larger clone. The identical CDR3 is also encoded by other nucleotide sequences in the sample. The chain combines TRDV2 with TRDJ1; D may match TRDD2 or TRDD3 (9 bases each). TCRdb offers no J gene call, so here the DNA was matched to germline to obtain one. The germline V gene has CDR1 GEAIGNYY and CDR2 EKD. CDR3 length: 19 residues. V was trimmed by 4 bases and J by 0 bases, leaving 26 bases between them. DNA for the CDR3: TGTGCCTGTGAGGGCCTTCCTACCGGGGGATACAAGGACACCGATAAACTCATCTTT. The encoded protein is CACEGLPTGGYKDTDKLIF.

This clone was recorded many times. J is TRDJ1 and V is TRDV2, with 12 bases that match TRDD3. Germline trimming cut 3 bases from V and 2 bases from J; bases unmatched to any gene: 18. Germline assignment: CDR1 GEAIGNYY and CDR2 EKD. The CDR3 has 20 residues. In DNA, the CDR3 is TGTGCCTGTGACCCCCTTTGGGCTGGGGGATACGCGCGGGCTACCGATAAACTCATCTTT. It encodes CACDPLWAGGYARATDKLIF.

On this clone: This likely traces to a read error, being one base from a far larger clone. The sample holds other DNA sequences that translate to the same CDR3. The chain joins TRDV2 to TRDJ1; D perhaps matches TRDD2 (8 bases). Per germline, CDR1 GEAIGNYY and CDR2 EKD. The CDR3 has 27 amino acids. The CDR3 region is CACDTKLPTSTGELPPSCDKATDKLIF. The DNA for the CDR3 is TGTGCCTGTGACACCAAACTTCCTACAAGTACTGGGGAACTTCCCCCCTCCTGCGATAAAGCCACCGATAAGCTCATCTTT.

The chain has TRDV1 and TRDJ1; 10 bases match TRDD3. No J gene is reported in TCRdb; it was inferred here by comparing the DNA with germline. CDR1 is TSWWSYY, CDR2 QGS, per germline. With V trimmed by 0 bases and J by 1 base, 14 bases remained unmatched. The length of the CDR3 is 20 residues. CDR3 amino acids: CALGELGDRYWGIRTDKLIF. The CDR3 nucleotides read TGTGCTCTTGGGGAACTAGGGGACCGATACTGGGGGATTCGCACCGATAAACTCATCTTT.

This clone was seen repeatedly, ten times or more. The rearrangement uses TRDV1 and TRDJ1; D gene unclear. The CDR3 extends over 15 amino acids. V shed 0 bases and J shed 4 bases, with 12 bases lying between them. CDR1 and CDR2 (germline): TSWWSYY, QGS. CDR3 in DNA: TGTGCTCTTGGGGAACTGGACTTTAGCGGCGATAAACTCATCTTT. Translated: CALGELDFSGDKLIF.

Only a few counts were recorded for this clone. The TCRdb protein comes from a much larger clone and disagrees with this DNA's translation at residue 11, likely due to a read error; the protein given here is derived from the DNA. The CDR3 DNA sequence: TGTGCCTGTGACTTCCCCTCTCTGCCCGATAGACTCATCTTT. Translation: CACDFPSLPDRLIF. The genes are TRDV2 and TRDJ1; D is unclear. Because TCRdb records no J gene, it was assigned here through a match of the DNA to germline. Germline CDR1 is GEAIGNYY and CDR2 is EKD. There are 14 residues in the CDR3.

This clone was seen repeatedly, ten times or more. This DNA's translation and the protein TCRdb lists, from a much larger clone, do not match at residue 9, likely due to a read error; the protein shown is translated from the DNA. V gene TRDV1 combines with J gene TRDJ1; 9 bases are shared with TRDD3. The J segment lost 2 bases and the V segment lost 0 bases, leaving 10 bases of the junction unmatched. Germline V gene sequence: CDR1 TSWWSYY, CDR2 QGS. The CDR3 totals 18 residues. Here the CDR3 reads CALGELSVTGDTTDKLIF. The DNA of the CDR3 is TGTGCTCTTGGGGAACTTTCAGTCACGGGGGATACAACCGATAAACTCATCTTT.

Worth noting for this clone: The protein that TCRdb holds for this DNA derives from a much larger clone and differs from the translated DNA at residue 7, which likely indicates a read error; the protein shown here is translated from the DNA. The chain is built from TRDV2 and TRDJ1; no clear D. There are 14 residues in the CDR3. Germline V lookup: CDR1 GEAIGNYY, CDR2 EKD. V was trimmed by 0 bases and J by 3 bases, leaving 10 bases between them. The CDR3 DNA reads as TGTGCCTGTGACACCCTTTCTACTGCCGATAAACTCATCTTT. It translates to CACDTLSTADKLIF.

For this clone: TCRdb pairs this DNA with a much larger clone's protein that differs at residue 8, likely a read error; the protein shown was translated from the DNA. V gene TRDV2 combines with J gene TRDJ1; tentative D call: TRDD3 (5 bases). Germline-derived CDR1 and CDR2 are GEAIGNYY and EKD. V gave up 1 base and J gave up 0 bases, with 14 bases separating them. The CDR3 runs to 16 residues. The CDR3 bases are TGTGCCTGTGACACGACTACTGTGGGATACACCGATAAACTCATCTTT. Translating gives CACDTTTVGYTDKLIF.

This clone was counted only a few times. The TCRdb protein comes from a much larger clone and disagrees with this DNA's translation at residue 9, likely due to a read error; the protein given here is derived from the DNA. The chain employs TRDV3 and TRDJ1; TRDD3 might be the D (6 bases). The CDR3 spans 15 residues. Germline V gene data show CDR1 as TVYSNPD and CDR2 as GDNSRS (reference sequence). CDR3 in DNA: TGTGCCTTTAGCGTGAGGGGGAGACACACCGATAAGCTCATCTTT. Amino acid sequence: CAFSVRGRHTDKLIF.

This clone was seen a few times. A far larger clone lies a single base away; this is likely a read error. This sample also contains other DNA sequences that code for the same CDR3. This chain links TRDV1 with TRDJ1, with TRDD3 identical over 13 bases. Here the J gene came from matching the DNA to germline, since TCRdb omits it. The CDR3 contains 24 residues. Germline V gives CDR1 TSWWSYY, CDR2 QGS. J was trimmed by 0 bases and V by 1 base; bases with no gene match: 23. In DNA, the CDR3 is TGTGCTCTTGGGGAACGGGACTCCCTAAATCATCTACTGGGGGATACGGTGAACACCGATAAACTCATCTTT. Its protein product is CALGERDSLNHLLGDTVNTDKLIF.

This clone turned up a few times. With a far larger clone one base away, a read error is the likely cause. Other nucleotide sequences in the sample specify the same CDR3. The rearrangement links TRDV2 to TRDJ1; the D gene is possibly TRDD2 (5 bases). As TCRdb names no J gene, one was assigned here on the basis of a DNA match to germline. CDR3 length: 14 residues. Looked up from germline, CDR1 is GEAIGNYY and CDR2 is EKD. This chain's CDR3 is CACDTFWHTDKLIF. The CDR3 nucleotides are TGTGCCTGCGACACCTTCTGGCACACCGATAAACTCATCTTT.

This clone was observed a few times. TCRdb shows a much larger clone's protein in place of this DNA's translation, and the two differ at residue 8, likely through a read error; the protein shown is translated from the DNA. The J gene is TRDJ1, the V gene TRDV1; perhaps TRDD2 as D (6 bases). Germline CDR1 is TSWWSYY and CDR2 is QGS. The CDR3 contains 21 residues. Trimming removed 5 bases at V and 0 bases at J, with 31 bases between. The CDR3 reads CALGKKSIAFRRSPYTDKLIF. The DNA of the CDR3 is TGTGCTCTTGGGAAGAAAAGTATAGCCTTCCGACGGAGTCCGTACACCGATAAACTCATCTTT.

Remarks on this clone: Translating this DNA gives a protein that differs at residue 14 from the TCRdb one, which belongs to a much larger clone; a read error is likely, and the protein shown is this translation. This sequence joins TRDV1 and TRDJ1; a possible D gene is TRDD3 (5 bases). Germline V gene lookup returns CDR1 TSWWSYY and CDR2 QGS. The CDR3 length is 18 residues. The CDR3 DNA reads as TGTGCTCTTGGGGAACTAGTTCCCTGGGAGCCGTACACCAATAAACTCATCTTT. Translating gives CALGELVPWEPYTNKLIF.